This T cell receptor (beta chain) was sequenced during a study of OX40 agonist ivuxolimab in advanced cancers. Study information: The patients' treatment was ivuxolimab, an agonistic anti-OX40 (CD134) antibody. Three patients, one with hepatocellular carcinoma and two with cutaneous melanoma, responded partially.

This CDR3 spans 13 amino acids. Trimming removed 7 bases at V and 6 bases at J, with 12 bases between. Germline CDR1 is MNHNS and CDR2 is SASEGT. Turning to this clone: Its cognate antigen is unknown.

The study, taken as a whole, reports: Certain nonresponders additionally had low normalized T-cell clonal expansion.

The data were produced by immunoSEQ multiplex PCR, yet TCRdb's version contains in-frame clones alone and is incomplete. Among tens of thousands of clones listed, 70% to 90% were seen once. The receptor was isolated from an adult with an advanced solid tumor such as melanoma, head and neck, liver or kidney cancer. The specimen comprised CD4+ or CD8+ T cells sorted from blood, sampled in a trial of the OX40 agonist ivuxolimab. V gene TRBV6-1 combines with J gene TRBJ1-4, with D possibly being TRBD1 (6 bases). CDR3 coding DNA: TGTGCCAGCACCAGGGACATCGATGAAAAACTGTTTTTT. Protein product: CASTRDIDEKLFF.